This T cell receptor beta chain is drawn from a study of CD8+ T cells in alopecia areata (dated by TCRdb to the late 2010s). Describing the broader study: The treated patients, all with moderate-to-severe alopecia areata, were enrolled in an open-label pilot trial of oral tofacitinib given at 5 to 10 mg twice daily. Patients received tofacitinib for 6 to 18 months and were then followed off drug for 6 months to check for delayed response and recurrence. Disease severity in treated patients was measured with the SALT score, which quantifies the percentage of affected scalp surface area. The study used high-throughput TCRbeta sequencing to examine T cell clonal expansion in alopecia areata, in both the C3H/HeJ mouse model and human patients. On the human side, TCRbeta sequencing was run on scalp tissue and on sorted CD4+ and CD8+ peripheral blood T cells from healthy controls and from alopecia areata patients with either patchy or totalis/universalis disease. Tofacitinib-treated patients had biopsies at baseline and at 4 and 24 weeks of treatment, with a later scalp biopsy in several patients. Clonality in the scalp was compared among normal scalp (n=4), patchy alopecia areata scalp (n=8), and alopecia totalis/universalis scalp (n=8). RNA came from the PAXgene miRNA kit for fixed scalp, the miRNeasy kit for PBMCs, and the RNeasy kit for mouse skin. immunoSEQ multiplex PCR using 35 Vbeta forward primers and 13 Jbeta reverse primers was used to amplify TCRbeta CDR3 regions.

This specimen's treatment or condition label, per the study, means: oral pan-JAK inhibitor, 5-10 mg twice daily. Peripheral blood and lesional scalp punch biopsies were obtained from patients with alopecia areata. PBMCs were separated by density centrifugation and stained for CD3, CD4 and CD8, after which CD4+ and CD8+ T cells were sorted on a FACSAria. The full study reports these points: Compared with normal scalp, lesional scalp had higher clonality and more expanded CD8+ clones, particularly in alopecia totalis/universalis, a pattern that suggests antigenic drive. Tofacitinib significantly lowered scalp clonality and the number of expanded CD8+ clones among the top 100 scalp clones. Unlike mouse skin, which is dominated by gammadelta T cells, normal human skin has resident alphabeta T cells that are also sequenced, and this complicates analysis of the scalp TCR repertoire. During tofacitinib treatment, many expanded lesional clones remained in scalp and blood, and this persistence may partly explain relapse after treatment is stopped. Compared with mice, TCR sequences shared between patients were less clear, possibly partly because of HLA diversity across the patient population. Because the treated cohort was small and had just a single nonresponder, larger studies are needed to establish links between baseline CD8+ expansion and response.

Notes on this clone: Its antigen specificity is not known. The input lacks base qualities; no much larger clone sits a single base away.

Library creation used the immunoSEQ multiplex PCR assay. For TCR sequencing, RNA was extracted from every sample and reverse transcribed into cDNA to serve as template. First-strand cDNA was synthesized using SuperScript III with a 2:1 mix of oligo-dT and random hexamers. A synthetic immune receptor repertoire was used to gauge amplification bias, and whatever bias remained was removed computationally. The original methods were these. After raw reads were preprocessed to remove errors, the CDR3 was defined following IMGT conventions as running from the conserved cysteine to phenylalanine. Clonality was computed as 1 minus the Shannon entropy, with the entropy normalized by log2 of the number of productive unique TCRs. Whether each scalp clone was CD4 or CD8 was inferred by checking scalp TCRbeta sequences against the CD4 and CD8 repertoires from sorted blood. The table comes from immuneACCESS by way of TCRdb, which keeps in-frame sequences with V and J called. Part of the clones is missing from these tables; in studies checked, under half for an unresolved V gene and the rest for unknown reasons. That table furnishes V, J and clone size, whereas the DNA furnished D and trimming. The sample data list 200,000 to 250,000 clones, and 66% of these were observed just once. Approximately 1.2% of the sample belongs to the ten largest clones.

CDR1 SQVTM and CDR2 ANQGSEA are derived from the germline V gene. From its cysteine to its phenylalanine, the CDR3 spans 12 amino acids. Of all the DNA, just the CDR3 is kept, 36 bases in frame from base 1. V was cut back by 4 bases and J by 6 bases, leaving a gap of 13 bases between them. Material: CD4+ T cells sorted from blood, obtained around week 44, from a patient treated with tofacitinib. The receptor's source is a human donor with alopecia areata. This sequence uses TRBV29-1 and TRBJ2-7; the D gene is possibly TRBD1 or TRBD2, with 5 bases matching each. Read as DNA, the sequence is TGCAGCGTTGTATGGGCAGGGACCGAGCAGTACTTC. It is translated as CSVVWAGTEQYF.